This TCR beta chain originates from a study of T-cell reconstitution after alpha-beta-depleted transplantation in children. The CDR3 runs 14 residues. J was trimmed by 9 bases and V by 6 bases; bases with no gene match: 7. Germline CDR1 SGHTA, CDR2 FQGNSA. A TCRbeta library incorporating unique molecular identifiers was prepared. TCRdb independently ran MiXCR on the PCR reads; one entry per CDR3 protein. Altogether about 400,000 distinct CDR3 sequences are present, over 20% being singletons, with the ten largest covering less than 4.5%. The V and J genes are TRBV7-2 and TRBJ1-6, with TRBD1 matching 8 bases. This TCR was sampled from a human donor who donated a stem cell graft to a child with acute myeloid leukemia. This specimen consisted of PBMCs from the stem cell graft donor, obtained from the stem cell graft. Written as DNA, the CDR3 is TGTGCCAGCAGGACCGGGACAGGTCGTTCACCCCTCCACTTT. Protein sequence: CASRTGTGRSPLHF.